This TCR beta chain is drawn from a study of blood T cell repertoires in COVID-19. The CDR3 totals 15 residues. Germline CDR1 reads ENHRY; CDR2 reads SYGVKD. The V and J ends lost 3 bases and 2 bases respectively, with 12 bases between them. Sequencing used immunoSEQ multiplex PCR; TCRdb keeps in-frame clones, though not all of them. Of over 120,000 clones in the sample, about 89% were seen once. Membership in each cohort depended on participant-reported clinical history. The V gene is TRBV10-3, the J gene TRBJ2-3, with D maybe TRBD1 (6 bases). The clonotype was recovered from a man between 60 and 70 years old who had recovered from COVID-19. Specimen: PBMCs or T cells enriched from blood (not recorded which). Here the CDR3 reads CAISEQGGNTDTQYF. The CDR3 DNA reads TGTGCCATCAGTGAACAAGGGGGTAACACAGATACGCAGTATTTT.